The 10 T cell receptor beta chains reported below all come from one sample, sequenced in a study of blood T cell repertoires in COVID-19. The data were produced by immunoSEQ multiplex PCR, yet TCRdb's version contains in-frame clones alone and is incomplete. The sample consists of 100,000 to 130,000 clones, approximately 88% of them appearing once. Sequenced: peripheral blood. Source of these receptors: a middle-aged man with active or convalescent COVID-19.

This clone occurred once. The rearrangement links TRBV28 to TRBJ1-5; weak D call: TRBD1 (6 bases). With 5 bases removed from V and 4 bases from J, the gap between germline ends came to 12 bases. Germline V gene data show CDR1 as MDHEN and CDR2 as SYDVKM. The CDR3 spans 14 residues. The DNA for the CDR3 is TGTGCCAGCAGTATATTCAGGGGAAATCAGCCCCAGCATTTT. This sequence encodes CASSIFRGNQPQHF.

The chain has TRBV12-3 or TRBV12-4 and TRBJ1-1; TRBD1 might be the D (6 bases). CDR3 length: 12 residues. The V end lost 5 bases, the J end lost 5 bases, and 9 bases lay between the germline ends. The CDR3 DNA is TGTGCCAGCAGTGGAGGACAGACTGAAGCTTTCTTT. Amino acids: CASSGGQTEAFF.

This chain links TRBV5-6 with TRBJ2-7; D uncertain. CDR1 SGHDT and CDR2 YYEEEE come from the germline V gene. The CDR3 contains 12 residues. Trimming cost V 2 bases and J 3 bases, with 6 bases left between them. CDR3 DNA sequence: TGTGCCAGCAGCTTCGGCGGCTACGAGCAGTACTTC. Encoded protein: CASSFGGYEQYF. Using reference TRBV5-6 and TRBJ2-7 for the parts outside the CDR3, the full variable domain is DAGVTQSPTHLIKTRGQQVTLRCSPKSGHDTVSWYQQALGQGPQFIFQYYEEEERQRGNFPDRFSGHQFPNYSSELNVNALLLGDSALYLCASSFGGYEQYFGPGTRLTVT.

This chain uses TRBV5-4 with TRBJ2-3; 14 bases fit TRBD2. Germline CDR1 SGHNT, CDR2 YYREEE (reference sequence). The CDR3 sequence is 16 residues long. The junction had 13 bases not matched to a gene; V was cut back by 5 bases and J by 11 bases. CDR3 coding DNA: TGTGCCAGCAGGATTCAAACCGGGACTAGCGGGAGTAGGCAGTATTTT. It translates to CASRIQTGTSGSRQYF.

The rearrangement uses TRBV2 and TRBJ2-7; 10 bases are a match to TRBD1. CDR3 length equals 14 residues. With V trimmed by 5 bases and J by 4 bases, 5 bases remained unmatched. Germline CDR1 and CDR2: SNHLY and FYNNEI. The CDR3 is CASSRTGGRYEQYF. The CDR3 nucleotides read TGTGCCAGCAGTAGGACAGGGGGTAGGTACGAGCAGTACTTC.

This chain connects TRBV10-1 to TRBJ2-3; possibly TRBD2 for D (5 bases). The CDR3 runs to 13 residues. CDR1 is WNHNN and CDR2 is SYGVQD in the germline V gene (reference sequence). V dropped 5 bases and J dropped 4 bases, with 10 bases sitting between them. The CDR3 sequence: CASSRTSPDTQYF. The CDR3 coding sequence is TGCGCCAGCAGTAGGACTTCTCCAGATACGCAGTATTTT.

The sample holds one count of this clone. The J gene is TRBJ2-1, the V gene TRBV11-2; 9 nucleotides align to TRBD2. Germline loops: CDR1 SGHAT, CDR2 FQNNGV. The CDR3 sequence is 15 residues long. V lost 5 bases and J lost 0; bases outside the gene matches: 2. This CDR3 is CASSLTSGSYNEQFF. CDR3 nucleotide sequence: TGTGCCAGCAGCCTGACTAGCGGCTCCTACAATGAGCAGTTCTTC.

The J gene is TRBJ2-3, the V gene TRBV6-5, with 7 nucleotides matching TRBD2. The CDR3 extends over 16 amino acids. Germline CDR1 MNHEY, CDR2 SVGAGI. Losses at the gene ends were 0 bases for V and 1 base for J; bases not matched to a gene: 4. CDR3 amino acids: CASSYSGLIGTDTQYF. The CDR3 DNA is TGTGCCAGCAGTTACTCGGGACTAATAGGCACAGATACGCAGTATTTT.

The chain combines TRBV27 with TRBJ1-3; unclear D gene. This CDR3 comprises 12 residues. The germline V and J ends were trimmed by 7 bases and 1 base, with 5 bases remaining between them. The germline CDR1 and CDR2 sequences are MNHEY and SMNVEV (reference sequence). For the CDR3, the DNA is TGTGCCAGCATCTCTTCTGGAAACACCATATATTTT. It encodes CASISSGNTIYF.

The CDR3 sequence: CATSDRGQERYGYTF. The CDR3, as DNA: TGTGCCACCAGTGACCGTGGACAGGAGCGATATGGCTACACCTTC. The genes are TRBV24-1 and TRBJ1-2; 7 nucleotides match TRBD1. Germline CDR1 and CDR2: KGHDR and SFDVKD. The CDR3 consists of 15 residues. J lost 5 bases, V lost 4 bases, and 9 bases had no gene match.